This T cell receptor (beta chain) was identified in a study of cytotoxic CD8 clonotypes in ibrutinib-treated CLL. Repertoires were generated with immunoSEQ multiplex PCR, while TCRdb's copy carries only in-frame clones and drops some. The sample lists 150,000 or so clones, about 80% occurring once. The CDR3 is made up of 16 amino acids. The germline V gene encodes CDR1 ENHRY and CDR2 SYGVKD. V lost 0 bases, J lost 4 bases, and 13 bases lay in between. The sample in question was PBMCs, obtained after 12 months of ibrutinib treatment. The rearrangement uses TRBV10-3 and TRBJ2-1; a possible D gene is TRBD2 (6 bases). This receptor was identified in a human donor with chronic lymphocytic leukemia. The CDR3 DNA sequence: TGTGCCATCAGTGAGTCCCCCGGGGGTGGGTACAATGAGCAGTTCTTC. Its translation: CAISESPGGGYNEQFF.